This T cell receptor (beta chain) was identified in a study of identical twins. TCRdb reanalysed the 5' RACE reads using MiXCR and keeps one entry per CDR3 protein. The sample includes about 210,000 distinct CDR3 sequences, around a tenth of them seen just once. This CDR3 has 16 residues. The V and J ends lost 10 bases and 5 bases, in that order; junction bases with no gene match: 13. Germline V gives CDR1 KGHDR, CDR2 SFDVKD. The source of this sequence is a young woman in good health. Input material: memory (CD45RO+) T cells sorted from blood. This sequence joins TRBV24-1 and TRBJ2-1; TRBD1 aligns across 10 bases. CDR3 sequence reads: CATGKSGQGDDNEQFF. The DNA of the CDR3 is TGTGCCACGGGAAAATCCGGACAGGGGGATGACAATGAGCAGTTCTTC.